The sequence of this T cell receptor beta chain was determined in a study of cytomegalovirus exposure and HLA in healthy donors. Study observations and caveats: Reports state that TCR beta sequences accurately predicted most subjects' HLA-A and HLA-B alleles. A later analysis showed HLA-associated TCR beta chains outstripping equally common others in clonal expansion. Later, TCR association rates were found to vary by HLA locus, highest for DRB1 and lowest for HLA-C. The dataset shows that most TCR sequences were rare, while some public TCRs occurred in many donors.

13 Jbeta primers and 60 Vbeta primers were used for the PCR. Sequencing was performed with immunoSEQ multiplex PCR; in TCRdb, only in-frame clones are kept and a portion is missing. The table includes some 190,000 clones, around 86% detected once. About this clone itself: Its specificity is not known.

The sample taken for sequencing was PBMCs. The origin of this receptor is a man between 25 and 39 years old in good health and CMV-seronegative.

The CDR3 nucleotides are TGTGCCAGCAGTCCCCGATTCCCTAGGACAGGGAGGGCCTACGAGCAGTACTTC. Amino acid sequence: CASSPRFPRTGRAYEQYF. The chain links TRBV27 to TRBJ2-7; tentative D call: TRBD1 (8 bases). CDR1 is MNHEY, CDR2 SMNVEV, per germline (reference sequence). The CDR3 loop spans 18 amino acids. Trimming shortened V by 5 bases and J by 2 bases, and 25 bases separated the two germline ends.